The subject of this entry is one T cell receptor (beta chain). The data were taken from a study of CD8 T cells in Susac syndrome. The RNA input was roughly 0.45 to 1 ug, and it was reverse transcribed with random hexamers. MiXCR, applied by TCRdb to the immunoSEQ multiplex PCR reads, yields one record per CDR3 protein. Here the sample spans under 200,000 distinct CDR3 sequences, about 94% being singletons. The CDR3 loop spans 16 amino acids. The V gene's germline CDR1 is SGHTA and CDR2 FQGNSA. V was clipped by 1 base and J by 3 bases; unmatched bases: 6. The sequenced material came from CD4+ T cells from PBMCs. V and J are TRBV7-2 and TRBJ2-7; 10 bases align to TRBD1. The TCR originated in a human donor in good health. CDR3 DNA sequence: TGTGCCAGCAGCTTAGACCTCCGGGACAGGGGCTACGAGCAGTACTTC. This gives the protein CASSLDLRDRGYEQYF.